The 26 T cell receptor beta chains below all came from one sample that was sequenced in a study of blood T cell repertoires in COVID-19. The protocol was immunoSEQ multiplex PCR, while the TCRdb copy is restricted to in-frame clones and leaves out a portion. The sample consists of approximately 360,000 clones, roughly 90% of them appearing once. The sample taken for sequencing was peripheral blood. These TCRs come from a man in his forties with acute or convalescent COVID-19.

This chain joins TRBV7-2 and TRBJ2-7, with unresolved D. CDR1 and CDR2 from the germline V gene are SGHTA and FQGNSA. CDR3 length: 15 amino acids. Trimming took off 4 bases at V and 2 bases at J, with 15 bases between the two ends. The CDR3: CASSSTDQLAYEQYF. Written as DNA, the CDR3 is TGTGCCAGCAGCTCAACAGATCAACTTGCCTACGAGCAGTACTTC.

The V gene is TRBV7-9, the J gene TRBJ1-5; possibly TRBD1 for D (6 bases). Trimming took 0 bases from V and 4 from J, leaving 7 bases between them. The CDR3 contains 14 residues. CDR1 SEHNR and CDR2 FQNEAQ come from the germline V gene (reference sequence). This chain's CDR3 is CASSLAQGNQPQHF. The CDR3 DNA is TGTGCCAGCAGCTTAGCCCAGGGGAATCAGCCCCAGCATTTT.

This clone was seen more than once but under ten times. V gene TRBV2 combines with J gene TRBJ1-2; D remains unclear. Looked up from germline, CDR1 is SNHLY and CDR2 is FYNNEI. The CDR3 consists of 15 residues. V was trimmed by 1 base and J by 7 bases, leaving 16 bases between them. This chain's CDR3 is CASSEEGWAVGGYTF. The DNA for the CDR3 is TGTGCCAGCAGTGAAGAAGGCTGGGCCGTGGGTGGCTACACCTTC.

The CDR3 DNA follows: TGTGCCAGCAGTTACTCGAGATATGGCAATCAGCCCCAGCATTTT. It is translated as CASSYSRYGNQPQHF. This chain joins TRBV6-5 and TRBJ1-5; no clear D. V lost 0 bases and J 2 bases, leaving 8 bases between the germline ends. The CDR3 is 15 amino acids. Germline V CDR1 and CDR2: MNHEY, SVGAGI.

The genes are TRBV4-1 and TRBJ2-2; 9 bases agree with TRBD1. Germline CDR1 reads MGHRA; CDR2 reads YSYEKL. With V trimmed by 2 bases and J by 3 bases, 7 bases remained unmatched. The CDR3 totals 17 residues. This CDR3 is CASSQPDRGGDTGELFF. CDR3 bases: TGCGCCAGCAGCCAACCGGACAGGGGAGGGGACACCGGGGAGCTGTTTTTT.

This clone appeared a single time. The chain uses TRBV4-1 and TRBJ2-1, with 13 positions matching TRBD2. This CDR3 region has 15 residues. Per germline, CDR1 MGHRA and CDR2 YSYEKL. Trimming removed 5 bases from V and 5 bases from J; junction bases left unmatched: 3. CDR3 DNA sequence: TGCGCCAGCAGCTTGACTAGCGGGGGGAACAATGAGCAGTTCTTC. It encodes CASSLTSGGNNEQFF.

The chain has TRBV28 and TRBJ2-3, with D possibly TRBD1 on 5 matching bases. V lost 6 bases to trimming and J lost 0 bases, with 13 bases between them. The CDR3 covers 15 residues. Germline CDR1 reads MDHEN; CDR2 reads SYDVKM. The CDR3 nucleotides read TGTGCCAGCAGGTTGACAGACACTAGCACAGATACGCAGTATTTT. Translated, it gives CASRLTDTSTDTQYF.

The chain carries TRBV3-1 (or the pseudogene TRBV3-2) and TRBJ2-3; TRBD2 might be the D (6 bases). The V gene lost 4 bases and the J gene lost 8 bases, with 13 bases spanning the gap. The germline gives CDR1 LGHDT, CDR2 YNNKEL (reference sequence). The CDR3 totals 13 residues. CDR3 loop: CASSPGVRGTQYF. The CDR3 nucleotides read TGTGCCAGCAGCCCGGGGGTCCGGGGTACGCAGTATTTT.

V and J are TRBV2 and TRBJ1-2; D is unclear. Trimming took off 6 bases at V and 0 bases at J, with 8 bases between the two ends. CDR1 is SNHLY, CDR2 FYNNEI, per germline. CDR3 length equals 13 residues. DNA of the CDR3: TGTGCCAGCAGGGTGGCGGCTAACTATGGCTACACCTTC. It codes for CASRVAANYGYTF.

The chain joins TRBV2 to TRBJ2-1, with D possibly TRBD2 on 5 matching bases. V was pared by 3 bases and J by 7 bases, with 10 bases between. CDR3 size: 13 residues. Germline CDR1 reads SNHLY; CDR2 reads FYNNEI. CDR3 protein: CASSERELNEQFF. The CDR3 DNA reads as TGTGCCAGCAGTGAGAGGGAGCTGAATGAGCAGTTCTTC.

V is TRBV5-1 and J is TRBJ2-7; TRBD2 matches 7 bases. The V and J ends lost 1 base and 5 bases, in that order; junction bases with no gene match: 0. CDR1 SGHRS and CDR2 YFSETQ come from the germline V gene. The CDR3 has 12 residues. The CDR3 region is CASSLRGDEQYF. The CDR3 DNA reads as TGCGCCAGCAGCTTGCGGGGGGACGAGCAGTACTTC. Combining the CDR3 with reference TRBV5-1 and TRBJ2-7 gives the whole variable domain KAGVTQTPRYLIKTRGQQVTLSCSPISGHRSVSWYQQTPGQGLQFLFEYFSETQRNKGNFPGRFSGRQFSNSRSEMNVSTLELGDSALYLCASSLRGDEQYFGPGTRLTVT.

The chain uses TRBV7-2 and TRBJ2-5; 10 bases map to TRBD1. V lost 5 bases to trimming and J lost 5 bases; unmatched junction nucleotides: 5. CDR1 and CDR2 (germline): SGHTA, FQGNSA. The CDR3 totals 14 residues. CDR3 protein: CASSNRDRGETQYF. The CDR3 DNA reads TGTGCCAGCAGCAACCGGGACAGGGGTGAGACCCAGTACTTC.

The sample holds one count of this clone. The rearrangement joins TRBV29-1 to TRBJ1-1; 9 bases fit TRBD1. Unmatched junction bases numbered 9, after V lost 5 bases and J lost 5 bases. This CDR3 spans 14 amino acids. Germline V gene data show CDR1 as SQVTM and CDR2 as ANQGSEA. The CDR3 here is CSVTLWTGVTEAFF. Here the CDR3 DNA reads TGCAGCGTTACCCTCTGGACAGGGGTTACTGAAGCTTTCTTT.

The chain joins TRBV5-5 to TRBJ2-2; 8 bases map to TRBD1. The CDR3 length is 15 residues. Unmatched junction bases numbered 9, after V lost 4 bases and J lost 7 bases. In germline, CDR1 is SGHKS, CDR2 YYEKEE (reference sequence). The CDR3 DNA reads TGTGCCAGCAGCCCCGGACAGGGTGTGAACGGGGAGCTGTTTTTT. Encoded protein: CASSPGQGVNGELFF.

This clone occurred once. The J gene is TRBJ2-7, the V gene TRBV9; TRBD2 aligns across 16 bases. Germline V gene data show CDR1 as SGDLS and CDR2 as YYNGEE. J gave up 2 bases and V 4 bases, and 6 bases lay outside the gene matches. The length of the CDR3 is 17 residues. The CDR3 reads CASSPGLAGGVTYEQYF. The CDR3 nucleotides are TGTGCCAGCAGCCCGGGACTAGCGGGAGGGGTGACCTACGAGCAGTACTTC.

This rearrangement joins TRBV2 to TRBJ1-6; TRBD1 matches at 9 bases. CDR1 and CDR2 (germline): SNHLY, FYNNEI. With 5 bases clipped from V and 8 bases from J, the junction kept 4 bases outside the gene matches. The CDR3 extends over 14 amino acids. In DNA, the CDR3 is TGTGCCAGCAGTCCTCGACAGGGGGATTCACCCCTCCACTTT. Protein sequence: CASSPRQGDSPLHF.

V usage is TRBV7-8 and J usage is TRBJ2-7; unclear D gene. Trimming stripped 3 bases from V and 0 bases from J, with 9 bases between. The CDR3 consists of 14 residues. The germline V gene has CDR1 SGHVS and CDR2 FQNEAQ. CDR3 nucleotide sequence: TGTGCCAGCAGCTTCCAGGCGTACTCCTACGAGCAGTACTTC. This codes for CASSFQAYSYEQYF.

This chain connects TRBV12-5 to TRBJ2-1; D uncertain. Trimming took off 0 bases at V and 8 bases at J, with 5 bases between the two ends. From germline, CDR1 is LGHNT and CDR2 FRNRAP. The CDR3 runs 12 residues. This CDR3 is CASGLVLYEQFF. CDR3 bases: TGTGCTAGTGGTTTGGTACTCTATGAGCAGTTCTTC.

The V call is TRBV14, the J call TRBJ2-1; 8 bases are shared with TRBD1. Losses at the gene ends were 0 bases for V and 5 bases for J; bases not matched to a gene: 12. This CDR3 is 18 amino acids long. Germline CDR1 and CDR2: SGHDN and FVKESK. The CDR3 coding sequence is TGTGCCAGCAGCCAAGAATCGGTAGTTTGGGACAGGCACAATGAGCAGTTCTTC. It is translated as CASSQESVVWDRHNEQFF.

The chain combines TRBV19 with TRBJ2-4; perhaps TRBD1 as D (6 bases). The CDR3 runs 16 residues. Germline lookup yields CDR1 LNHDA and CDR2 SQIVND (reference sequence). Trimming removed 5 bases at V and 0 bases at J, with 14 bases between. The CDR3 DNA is TGTGCCAGTAGTGGCCCTGTCAGGGGAGCCAAAAACATTCAGTACTTC. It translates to CASSGPVRGAKNIQYF.

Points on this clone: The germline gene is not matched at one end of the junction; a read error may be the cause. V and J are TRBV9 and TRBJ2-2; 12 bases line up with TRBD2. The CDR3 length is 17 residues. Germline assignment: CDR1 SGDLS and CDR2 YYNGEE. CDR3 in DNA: TGTGCCAGCAGCCGTCTAGCGGGAGGGCCGAATACCGGGGAGCTGTTTTTT. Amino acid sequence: CASSRLAGGPNTGELFF.

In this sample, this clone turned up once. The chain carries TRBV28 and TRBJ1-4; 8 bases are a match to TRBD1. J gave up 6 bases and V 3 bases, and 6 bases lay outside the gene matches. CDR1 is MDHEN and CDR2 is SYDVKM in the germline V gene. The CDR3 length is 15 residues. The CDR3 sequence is CASSLTGTGHEKLFF. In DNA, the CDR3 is TGTGCCAGCAGTTTGACGGGGACAGGACATGAAAAACTGTTTTTT.

DNA for the CDR3: TGTGCCAGCAGACCAACTAGCGGGGGGGCCTACGAGCAGTACTTC. Translation: CASRPTSGGAYEQYF. This chain joins TRBV6-5 and TRBJ2-7, with 13 bases matching TRBD2. The CDR3 consists of 15 residues. Germline-derived CDR1 and CDR2 are MNHEY and SVGAGI. V was pared by 6 bases and J by 2 bases, with 4 bases of the junction left unmatched.

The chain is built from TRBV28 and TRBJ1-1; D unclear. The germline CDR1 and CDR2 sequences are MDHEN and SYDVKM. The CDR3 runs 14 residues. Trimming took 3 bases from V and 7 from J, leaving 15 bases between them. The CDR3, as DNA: TGTGCCAGCAGTTTTTATGTGGCTGCGGGTGAAGCTTTCTTT. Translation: CASSFYVAAGEAFF.

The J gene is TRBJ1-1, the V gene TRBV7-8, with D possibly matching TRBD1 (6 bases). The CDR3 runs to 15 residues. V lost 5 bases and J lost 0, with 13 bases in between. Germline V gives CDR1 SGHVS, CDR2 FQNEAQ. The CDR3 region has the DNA TGTGCCAGCAGCATTCGGGGGGGCTTGAACACTGAAGCTTTCTTT. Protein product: CASSIRGGLNTEAFF.

The CDR3 region has the DNA TGTGCCAGCAGCTTAGGCGGGGGGCTAGCCCCTAGCACAGATACGCAGTATTTT. Translation gives CASSLGGGLAPSTDTQYF. The chain joins TRBV7-2 to TRBJ2-3, with 8 bases that match TRBD2. The CDR3 is 18 amino acids. CDR1 is SGHTA, CDR2 FQGNSA, per germline. With 1 base clipped from V and 0 bases from J, the junction kept 9 bases outside the gene matches.